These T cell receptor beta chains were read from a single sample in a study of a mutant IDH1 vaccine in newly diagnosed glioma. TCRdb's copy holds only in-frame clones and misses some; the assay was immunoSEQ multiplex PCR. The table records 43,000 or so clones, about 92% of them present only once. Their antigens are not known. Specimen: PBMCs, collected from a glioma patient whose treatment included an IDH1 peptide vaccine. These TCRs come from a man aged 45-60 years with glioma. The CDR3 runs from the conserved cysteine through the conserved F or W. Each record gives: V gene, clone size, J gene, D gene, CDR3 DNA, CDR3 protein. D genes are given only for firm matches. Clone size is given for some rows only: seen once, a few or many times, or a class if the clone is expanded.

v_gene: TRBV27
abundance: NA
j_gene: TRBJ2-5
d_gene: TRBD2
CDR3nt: TGTGCCAGCAGTTTATTGACTAGCGGGGGCCTAATTCAAGAGACCCAGTACTTC
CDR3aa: CASSLLTSGGLIQETQYF

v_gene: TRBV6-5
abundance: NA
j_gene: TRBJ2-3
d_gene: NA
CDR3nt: TGTGCCAGCAGTTACTCGATTAGCAGATTCACAGATACGCAGTATTTT
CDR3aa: CASSYSISRFTDTQYF

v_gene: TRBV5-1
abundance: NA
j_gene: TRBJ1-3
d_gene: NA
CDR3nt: TGCGCCAGCAGCTTGGACGGAGCGAGCTCTGGAAACACCATATATTTT
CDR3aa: CASSLDGASSGNTIYF

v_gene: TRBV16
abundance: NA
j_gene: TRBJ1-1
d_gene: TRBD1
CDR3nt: TGTGCCAGCAGCCAATCGAACAGGGGGATTACTGAAGCTTTCTTT
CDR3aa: CASSQSNRGITEAFF

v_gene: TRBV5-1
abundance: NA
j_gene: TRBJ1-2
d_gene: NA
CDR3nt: TGCGCCAGCAGCTTGGATACTCCATCCCGCTATGGCTACACCTTC
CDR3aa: CASSLDTPSRYGYTF

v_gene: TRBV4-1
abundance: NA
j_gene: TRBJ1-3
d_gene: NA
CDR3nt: TGCGCCAGCAGCCGAGGGGGGATTATTATCTCTGGAAACACCATATATTTT
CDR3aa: CASSRGGIIISGNTIYF

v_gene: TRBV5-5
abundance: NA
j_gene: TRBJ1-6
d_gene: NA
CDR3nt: TGTGCCAGCAGCTTCTTTAGTAGCTCCTATAATTCACCCCTCCACTTT
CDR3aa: CASSFFSSSYNSPLHF

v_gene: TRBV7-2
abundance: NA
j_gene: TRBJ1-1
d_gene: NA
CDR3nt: TGTGCCAGCAGCCCTACGGGAATAGGTGACACTGAAGCTTTCTTT
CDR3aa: CASSPTGIGDTEAFF

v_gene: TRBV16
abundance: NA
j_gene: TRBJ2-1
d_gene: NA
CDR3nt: TGTGCCAGCAGCCAATGGACAGACAATGAGCAGTTCTTC
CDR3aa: CASSQWTDNEQFF

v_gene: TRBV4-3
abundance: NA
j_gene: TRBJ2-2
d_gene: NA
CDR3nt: TGCGCCAGCAGCCAAGATCTTGGGGCGAACACCGGGGAGCTGTTTTTT
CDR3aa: CASSQDLGANTGELFF

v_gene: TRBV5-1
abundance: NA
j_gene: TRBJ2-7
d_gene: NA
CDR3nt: TGCGCCAGCAGCTTAAGGCGGCAGGGAGGTACCTACGAGCAGTACTTC
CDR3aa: CASSLRRQGGTYEQYF

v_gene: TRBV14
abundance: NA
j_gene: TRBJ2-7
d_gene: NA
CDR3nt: TGTGCCAGCAGCCAAGCGAGAGTAACCGAGCAGTACTTC
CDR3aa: CASSQARVTEQYF

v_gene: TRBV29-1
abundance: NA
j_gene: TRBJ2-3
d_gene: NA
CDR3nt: TGCAGCGTTGAAGATCGGGGGTTGGGCACAGATACGCAGTATTTT
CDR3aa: CSVEDRGLGTDTQYF

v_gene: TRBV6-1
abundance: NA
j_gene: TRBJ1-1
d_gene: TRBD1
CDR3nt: TGTGCCAGCAGGCGGGACAGGGATACTGAAGCTTTCTTT
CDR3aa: CASRRDRDTEAFF

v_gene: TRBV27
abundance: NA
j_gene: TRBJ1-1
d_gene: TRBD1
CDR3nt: TGTGCCAGCAGGACAGGGTTGGGCACTGAAGCTTTCTTT
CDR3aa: CASRTGLGTEAFF

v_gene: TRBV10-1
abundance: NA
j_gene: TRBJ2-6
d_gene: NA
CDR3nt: TGCGCCACCAGACACCCCAAGAAGTCAGGGCCTGGTCCTGGGGCCAACGTCCTGACTTTC
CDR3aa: CATRHPKKSGPGPGANVLTF

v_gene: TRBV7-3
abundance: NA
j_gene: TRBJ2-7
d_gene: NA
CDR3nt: TGTGCCAGCAGCCCCCAGGGGGGCTACGAGCAGTACTTC
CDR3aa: CASSPQGGYEQYF

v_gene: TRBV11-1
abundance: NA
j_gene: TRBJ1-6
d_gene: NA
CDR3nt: TGTGCCAGCAGCTTAAGCAGTCCGGAGAATTCACCCCTCCACTTT
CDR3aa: CASSLSSPENSPLHF

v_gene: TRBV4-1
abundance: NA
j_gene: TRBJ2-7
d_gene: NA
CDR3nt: TGCGCCAGCAGCCAAGCGTTCAGGGGAGTGGGCGAGCAGTACTTC
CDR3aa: CASSQAFRGVGEQYF

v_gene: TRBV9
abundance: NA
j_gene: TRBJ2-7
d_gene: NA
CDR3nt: TGTGCCAGCAGCGTAGGGGCCGGGCTGAGGAACGAGCAGTACTTC
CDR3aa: CASSVGAGLRNEQYF

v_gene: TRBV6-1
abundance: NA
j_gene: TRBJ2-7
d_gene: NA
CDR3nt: TGTGCCAGCAGTGAAGTCGTGGGACGGTCCTACGAGCAGTACTTC
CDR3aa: CASSEVVGRSYEQYF

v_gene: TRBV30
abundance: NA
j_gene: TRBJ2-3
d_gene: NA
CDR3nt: TGTGCCTGGAGTGTAACTAGTCTAGCAGATACGCAGTATTTT
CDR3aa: CAWSVTSLADTQYF

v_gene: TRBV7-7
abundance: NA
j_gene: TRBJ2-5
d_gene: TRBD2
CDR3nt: TGTGCTAGCAGCTCTCTCGGGACTAGTCAAGAGACCCAGTACTTC
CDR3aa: CASSSLGTSQETQYF

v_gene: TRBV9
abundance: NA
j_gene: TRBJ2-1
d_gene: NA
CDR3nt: TGTGCCAGCAGCGTAGCTCGGGGCTCGGATGAGCAGTTCTTC
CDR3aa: CASSVARGSDEQFF

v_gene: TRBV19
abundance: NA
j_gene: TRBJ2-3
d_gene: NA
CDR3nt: TGTGCCAGTCGAAGGGACCATTCAGATACGCAGTATTTT
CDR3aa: CASRRDHSDTQYF

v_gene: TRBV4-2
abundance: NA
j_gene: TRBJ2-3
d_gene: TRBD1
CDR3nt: TGTGCCAGCAGCCAAGGGACACAGGGGGCGGCCACAGATACGCAGTATTTT
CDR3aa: CASSQGTQGAATDTQYF

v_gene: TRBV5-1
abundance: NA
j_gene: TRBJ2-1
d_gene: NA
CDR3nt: TGCGCCAGCAGCTTGGAAGTTGCAGAGCAGTTCTTC
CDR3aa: CASSLEVAEQFF

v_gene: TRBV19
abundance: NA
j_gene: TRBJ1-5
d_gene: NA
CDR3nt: TGTGCCAGTAGTATTTCCCCGGACAGTTATAGCAATCAGCCCCAGCATTTT
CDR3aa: CASSISPDSYSNQPQHF

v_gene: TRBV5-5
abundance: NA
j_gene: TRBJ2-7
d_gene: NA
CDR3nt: TGTGCCAGCGTGTTCGGGTTCCCTTCATATCCCTACGAGCAGTACTTC
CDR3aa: CASVFGFPSYPYEQYF

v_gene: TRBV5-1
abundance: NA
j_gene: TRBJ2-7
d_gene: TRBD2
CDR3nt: TGCGCCAGCAGAAGCGGGAGGGGCTCCTACGAGCAGTACTTC
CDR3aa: CASRSGRGSYEQYF

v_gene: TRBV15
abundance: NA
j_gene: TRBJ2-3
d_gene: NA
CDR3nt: TGTGCCACCAGCAGGCACGGGAGTGGTACAGATACGCAGTATTTT
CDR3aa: CATSRHGSGTDTQYF

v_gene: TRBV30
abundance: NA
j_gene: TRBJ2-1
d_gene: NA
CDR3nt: TGTGCCTGGAGTTGGGTGGGCGCCTTCAATGAGCAGTTCTTC
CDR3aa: CAWSWVGAFNEQFF

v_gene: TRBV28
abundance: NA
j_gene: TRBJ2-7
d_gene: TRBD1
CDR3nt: TGTGCCAGTATCTTAGCCGGGACAGGGAAATACGAGCAGTACTTC
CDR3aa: CASILAGTGKYEQYF

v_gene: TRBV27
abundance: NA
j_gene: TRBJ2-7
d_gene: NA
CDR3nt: TGTGCCAGCAGTTTATCGCTCGGGGTGGAAGGCGAGCAGTACTTC
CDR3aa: CASSLSLGVEGEQYF

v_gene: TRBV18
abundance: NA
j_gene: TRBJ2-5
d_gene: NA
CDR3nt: TGTGCCAGCTCACCACAGACAGGTCAAGAGACCCAGTACTTC
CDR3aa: CASSPQTGQETQYF

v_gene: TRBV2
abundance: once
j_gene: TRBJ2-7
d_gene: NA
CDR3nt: TGTGCCAGCAGTGATAACCCATACGAGCAGTACTTC
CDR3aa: CASSDNPYEQYF

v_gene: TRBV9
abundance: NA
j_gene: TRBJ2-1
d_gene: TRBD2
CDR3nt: TGTGCCAGCAGCCCCAGCGGGGGCGCCTACAATGAGCAGTTCTTC
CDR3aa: CASSPSGGAYNEQFF

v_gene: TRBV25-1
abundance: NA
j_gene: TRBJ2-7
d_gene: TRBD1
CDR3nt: TGTGCCAGCAGCAGGGGGAGATCCTACGAGCAGTACTTC
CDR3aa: CASSRGRSYEQYF

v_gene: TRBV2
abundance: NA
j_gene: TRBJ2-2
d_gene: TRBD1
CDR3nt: TGTGCCAGTACACGACAGGGGAATACCGGGGAGCTGTTTTTT
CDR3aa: CASTRQGNTGELFF

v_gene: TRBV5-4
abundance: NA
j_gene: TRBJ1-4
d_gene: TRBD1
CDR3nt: TGTGCCAGCAGCTTGTCTGGACAGGGGAATGAAAAACTGTTTTTT
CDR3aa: CASSLSGQGNEKLFF

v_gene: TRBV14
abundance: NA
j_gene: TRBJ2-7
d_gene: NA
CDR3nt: TGTGCCAGCAGCCCTAGTAGGGAATCCGCGTACTTC
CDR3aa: CASSPSRESAYF

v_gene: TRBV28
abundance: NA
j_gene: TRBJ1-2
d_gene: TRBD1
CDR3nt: TGTGCCAGCAGCTTGTCAACCGGGGCAGGGGGTGACTATGGCTACACCTTC
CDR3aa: CASSLSTGAGGDYGYTF

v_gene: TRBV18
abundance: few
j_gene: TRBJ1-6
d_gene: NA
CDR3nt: TGTGCCAGCTCACCATCGGGGACTGAATATAATTCACCCCTCCACTTT
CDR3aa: CASSPSGTEYNSPLHF

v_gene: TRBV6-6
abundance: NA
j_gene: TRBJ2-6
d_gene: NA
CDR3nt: TGTGCCAGCAGTACAGGGACCTCTGGGGCCAACGTCCTGACTTTC
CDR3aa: CASSTGTSGANVLTF

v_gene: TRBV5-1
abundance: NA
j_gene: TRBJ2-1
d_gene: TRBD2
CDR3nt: TGCGCCAGCAGATTTGGACTAAGCGGGGGGACTTCCTACAATGAGCAGTTCTTC
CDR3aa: CASRFGLSGGTSYNEQFF

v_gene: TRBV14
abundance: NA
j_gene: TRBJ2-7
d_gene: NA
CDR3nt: TGTGCCAGCAGCCAAGATTGGAGCTCCTACGAGCAGTACTTC
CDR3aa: CASSQDWSSYEQYF

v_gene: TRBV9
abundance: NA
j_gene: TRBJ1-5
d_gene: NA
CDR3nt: TGTGCCAGCAGCGTAGCACCCGGGGTAAGTCAGCCCCAGCATTTT
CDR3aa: CASSVAPGVSQPQHF

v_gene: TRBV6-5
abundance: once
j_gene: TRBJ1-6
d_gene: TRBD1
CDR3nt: TGTGCCAGCAGTTCTCGTCTCGGGACAGGGGATTCACCCCTCCACTTT
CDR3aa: CASSSRLGTGDSPLHF